This TCR beta chain was sequenced in a study of T-cell memory formation after mild COVID-19. Study-wide findings and caveats: The second-wave clones peaking on day 37 were not confirmed as SARS-CoV-2-specific.

This CDR3 is built from 13 residues. With 5 bases removed from V and 2 bases from J, the gap between germline ends came to 10 bases. Each CDR3 protein gets one entry after TCRdb re-called the 5' RACE reads with MiXCR. The data contain 400,000 to 550,000 distinct CDR3 sequences, roughly 23% of them singletons. In the case of this clonotype: Its antigen is not identified.

The chain carries TRBV12-3 or TRBV12-4 and TRBJ2-7; D gene ambiguous. The TCR was taken from an adult woman who had mild COVID-19 (a few samples of this study predate the infection). Cell type and time point are not known. The specimen was PBMCs or a T cell subset sorted from them (not recorded which). The CDR3 sequence is CASSRDGAYEQYF. The CDR3 coding sequence is TGTGCCAGCAGTCGCGACGGCGCCTACGAGCAGTACTTC.